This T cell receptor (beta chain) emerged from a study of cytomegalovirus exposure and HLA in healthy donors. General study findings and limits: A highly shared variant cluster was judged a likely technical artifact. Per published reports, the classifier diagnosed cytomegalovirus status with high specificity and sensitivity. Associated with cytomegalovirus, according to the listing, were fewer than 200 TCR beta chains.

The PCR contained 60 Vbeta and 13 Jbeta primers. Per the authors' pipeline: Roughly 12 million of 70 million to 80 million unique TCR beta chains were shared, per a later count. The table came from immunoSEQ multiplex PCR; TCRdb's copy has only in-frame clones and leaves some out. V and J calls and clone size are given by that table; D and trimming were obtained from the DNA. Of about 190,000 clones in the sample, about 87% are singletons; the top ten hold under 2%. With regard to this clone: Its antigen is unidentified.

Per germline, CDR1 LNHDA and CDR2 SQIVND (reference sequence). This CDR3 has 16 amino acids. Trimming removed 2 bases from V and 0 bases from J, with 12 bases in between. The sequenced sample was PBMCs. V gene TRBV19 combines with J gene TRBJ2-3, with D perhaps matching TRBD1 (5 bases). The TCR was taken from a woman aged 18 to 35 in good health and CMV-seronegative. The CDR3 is CASSISTGRSTDTQYF. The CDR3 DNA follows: TGTGCCAGTAGTATAAGTACAGGCCGAAGCACAGATACGCAGTATTTT.